Sequencing of this TCR beta chain was carried out in a study of cytomegalovirus exposure and HLA in healthy donors. The PCR ran on 60 Vbeta and 13 Jbeta primers. Generated by immunoSEQ multiplex PCR, the TCRdb table keeps only in-frame clones and is missing some. The table lists more than 70,000 clones, 65% to 80% of them singletons. The CDR3 sequence is 13 residues long. J lost 5 bases, V lost 6 bases, and 4 bases had no gene match. Per germline, CDR1 SGHTA and CDR2 FQGNSA. The clonotype comes from a man aged 40-49 years in good health and CMV-seronegative. This sequence joins TRBV7-2 and TRBJ1-5; 7 nucleotides match TRBD1. The material sequenced was PBMCs. The CDR3 DNA follows: TGTGCCAGCAGTTCCGACAGGGATCAGCCCCAGCATTTT. This codes for CASSSDRDQPQHF.